The 7 T cell receptor beta chains below all came from one sample that was sequenced in a study of blood T cells in healthy people across ages. Sample-barcoded 5' priming and a J-beta primer mix drove a second PCR of 7 to 11 cycles. MiXCR was run by TCRdb on the 5' RACE reads, yielding one entry per CDR3 protein. The sample shows around 1,100,000 distinct CDR3 sequences, around two fifths of them seen only once. Sequenced: blood. The source of these receptors is a young man in good health.

In this sample, this clonotype turned up many times. The chain combines TRBV5-1 with TRBJ2-5, with D unresolved. V dropped 2 bases and J dropped 3 bases, with 11 bases sitting between them. Germline V gene sequence: CDR1 SGHRS, CDR2 YFSETQ. CDR3 size: 14 residues. The CDR3 nucleotides read TGCGCCAGCAGCTTCGGAGAGATTGAAGAGACCCAGTACTTC. Translation gives CASSFGEIEETQYF.

The V call is TRBV4-3, the J call TRBJ1-3; D possibly corresponds to TRBD1 (6 bases). Per germline, CDR1 LGHNA and CDR2 YSLEER. Trimming left V 0 bases short and J 10 bases short, with 16 bases between. The CDR3 runs 15 residues. CDR3 bases: TGCGCCAGCAGCCAAGATCCGGGACAACTTGCGACCATATATTTT. Encoded protein: CASSQDPGQLATIYF.

CDR3 region: CASRLSSGTAYNEQYF. In nucleotides, the CDR3 is TGTGCCAGCAGGCTATCCTCCGGGACAGCCTACAATGAGCAGTACTTC. The chain has TRBV12-3 or TRBV12-4 and TRBJ2-4; 7 bases fit TRBD1. Losses at the gene ends were 6 bases for V and 13 bases for J; bases not matched to a gene: 21. The CDR3 runs 16 residues.

This clonotype was observed a few times. The rearrangement uses TRBV5-1 and TRBJ2-5, with 7 bases identical to TRBD1. CDR1 SGHRS and CDR2 YFSETQ come from the germline V gene. V shed 3 bases, J shed 1 base, and the junction held 3 bases outside the gene matches. This CDR3 region has 14 residues. The CDR3 DNA reads as TGCGCCAGCAGCTCAAACAGGGGCCAAGAGACCCAGTACTTC. Amino acids: CASSSNRGQETQYF.

This clonotype turned up a few times. The V and J genes are TRBV5-1 and TRBJ2-3; TRBD1 is a possible D gene (5 bases). Looked up from germline, CDR1 is SGHRS and CDR2 is YFSETQ. Trimming removed 7 bases from V and 7 bases from J, with 16 bases in between. The CDR3 loop spans 13 amino acids. DNA of the CDR3: TGCGCCAGCCAATTGGACACAACAAATACGCAGTATTTT. Translating it yields CASQLDTTNTQYF.

The chain links TRBV25-1 to TRBJ2-1; the D gene is possibly TRBD2 (6 bases). The CDR3 spans 13 residues. Germline CDR1 MGHDK, CDR2 SYGVNS. Deletions cut 6 bases from V and 4 bases from J, with 10 bases between. The CDR3 loop is CASRGDLYNEQFF. DNA for the CDR3: TGTGCCAGCAGGGGGGACTTATACAATGAGCAGTTCTTC. The full variable domain, its missing parts supplied by reference TRBV25-1 and TRBJ2-1, is EADIYQTPRYLVIGTGKKITLECSQTMGHDKMYWYQQDPGMELHLIHYSYGVNSTEKGDLSSESTVSRIRTEHFPLTLESARPSHTSQYLCASRGDLYNEQFFGPGTRLTVL.

The sample holds a few counts of this clonotype. The chain joins TRBV7-2 to TRBJ2-3; D gene ambiguous. Germline lookup yields CDR1 SGHTA and CDR2 FQGNSA. Trimming left V 4 bases short and J 6 bases short, with 11 bases between. The CDR3 is made up of 13 amino acids. CDR3: CASSSGTGDTQYF. CDR3 sequence (DNA): TGTGCCAGCAGCTCCGGAACCGGCGATACGCAGTATTTT.